The 8 T cell receptor beta chains presented below share a single source sample, sequenced in a study of blood T cell repertoires in COVID-19. TCRdb keeps only in-frame clones here, not all; method: immunoSEQ multiplex PCR. The data show around 300,000 clones, around four fifths seen once. The sequencing sample was made of peripheral blood. These receptor sequences come from a woman aged 45-65 years who had recovered from COVID-19.

As regards this clone: The sample holds other DNA sequences that translate to the same CDR3. V is TRBV5-6 and J is TRBJ2-5; 9 bases are a match to TRBD1. This CDR3 spans 14 amino acids. V was clipped by 4 bases and J by 1 base; unmatched bases: 2. The germline gives CDR1 SGHDT, CDR2 YYEEEE. The CDR3 region is CASSPGQGQETQYF. As DNA, the CDR3 is TGTGCCAGCAGCCCGGGACAGGGCCAAGAGACCCAGTACTTC.

The rearrangement links TRBV30 to TRBJ1-5; D is undetermined. This CDR3 is 13 amino acids long. The V gene lost 4 bases and the J gene lost 2 bases, with 9 bases spanning the gap. The germline V gene encodes CDR1 GTSNPN and CDR2 SVGIG (reference sequence). The CDR3 is CAWNRNGNQPQHF. The CDR3 DNA reads as TGTGCCTGGAACAGAAATGGCAATCAGCCCCAGCATTTT.

This clone was counted once. The CDR3, as DNA: TGTGCCAGCAGCTTAGTGGCAGGGGCAGATACGCAGTATTTT. It yields the protein CASSLVAGADTQYF. The gene calls are TRBV7-9 and TRBJ2-3, with D possibly TRBD1 on 6 matching bases. The V end lost 1 base, the J end lost 4 bases, and 9 bases lay between the germline ends. This CDR3 region has 14 residues. Germline CDR1 and CDR2: SEHNR and FQNEAQ (reference sequence).

CDR3 residues: CASRQGSWGYTF. CDR3 sequence (DNA): TGTGCCAGCCGACAGGGCTCTTGGGGCTACACCTTC. This chain connects TRBV27 to TRBJ1-2, with TRBD1 identical over 7 bases. This CDR3 comprises 12 residues. The germline V gene has CDR1 MNHEY and CDR2 SMNVEV (reference sequence). J lost 8 bases, V lost 8 bases, and 8 bases had no gene match.

The chain has TRBV27 and TRBJ2-1; D is possibly TRBD1 (5 bases). The V gene's germline CDR1 is MNHEY and CDR2 SMNVEV (reference sequence). V dropped 4 bases and J dropped 6 bases, with 16 bases sitting between them. There are 15 residues in the CDR3. In DNA form, the CDR3 reads TGTGCCAGCAGTTCCAGGGCAGTACCAGGCAATGAGCAGTTCTTC. Its protein product is CASSSRAVPGNEQFF.

This chain joins TRBV19 and TRBJ2-2, with 7 bases aligning to TRBD1. CDR1 and CDR2 (germline): LNHDA, SQIVND (reference sequence). The CDR3 is 16 residues long. V shed 7 bases and J 3 bases; nucleotides not matched to a gene: 11. This chain's CDR3 is CASTTTGQRDTGELFF. The DNA for the CDR3 is TGTGCCAGTACCACAACGGGACAGAGGGACACCGGGGAGCTGTTTTTT.

The rearrangement links TRBV27 to TRBJ2-3; 12 nucleotides align to TRBD2. Looked up from germline, CDR1 is MNHEY and CDR2 is SMNVEV (reference sequence). The length of the CDR3 is 17 residues. The ends lost 5 bases at V and 0 bases at J; junction bases unmatched: 6. CDR3 region: CASSLAGGPTSTDTQYF. In nucleotides, the CDR3 is TGTGCCAGCAGTCTAGCGGGGGGGCCGACAAGCACAGATACGCAGTATTTT.

V is TRBV5-1 and J is TRBJ1-1; 10 bases are shared with TRBD1. V lost 2 bases to trimming and J lost 4 bases; unmatched junction nucleotides: 5. Germline CDR1 reads SGHRS; CDR2 reads YFSETQ. The CDR3 extends over 15 amino acids. CDR3 in DNA: TGCGCCAGCAGCTTCCAGACAGGGGGCCCCACTGAAGCTTTCTTT. It encodes CASSFQTGGPTEAFF.